This note documents a single TCR beta chain sequence. Its antigen specificity is not known. Base qualities are not recorded, but no much larger clone differs from it by a single base. In the germline V gene, CDR1 corresponds to ENHRY and CDR2 to SYGVKD. From the cysteine up to the phenylalanine, the CDR3 has a length of 13 residues. The only DNA kept is the CDR3, 39 bases in frame from the first base. At the junction V is shortened by 10 bases and J by 7 bases, with 16 bases in between. These data belong to a study of blood T cell repertoires in COVID-19 (TCRdb year 2020). Study-wide context: Samples from collaborators originated in the United States, Italy and Spain and spanned both the acute and convalescent phases of COVID-19. The prospective study material was composed of cDNA or gDNA derived from T cells, B-cell-depleted T cells, or PBMCs. Subjects who had been exposed to COVID-19, were actively infected with it, or had recovered from it provided the deeply sampled blood TCRbeta repertoires that made up the dataset. A freely available public database, intended as a resource for researchers studying the immune response to SARS-CoV-2, is where the repertoires were released. The samples were drawn from the first 160 participants of the ongoing ImmuneRACE study and from 1,200 or so subjects provided by 6 global collaborators. Nearly every sample came with metadata listing a de-identified subject ID, COVID-19 status, age in years and sex. Where available, HLA class I and class II types were taken from metadata supplied by the sample provider and were not determined by assay-based typing.

Collaborating institutions collected whole blood in K2EDTA tubes following their own protocols. For TCRbeta analysis, collaborator samples were shipped as frozen whole blood, as isolated PBMCs, or as DNA extracted from either sample type. Broad study findings and their caveats: Clinical and demographic metadata were provided uncurated, with the amount varying by source and participant.

TCRbeta CDR3 regions were amplified from genomic DNA using the immunoSEQ Assay, a bias-controlled multiplex PCR. As for how the authors treated the data: The number of nucleated cells in each sample was estimated by amplification of reference gene primers within the assay. To quantify the absolute abundance of each unique TCRbeta CDR3 rearrangement, sequence reads were collapsed and filtered. For each sample, productive Simpson clonality was calculated as the square root of Simpson's diversity index across productive rearrangements. The clones in this table, taken by TCRdb from immuneACCESS, are in-frame only. Not every clone is retained; where verified, under half of the shortfall comes from an unresolved V gene, and the cause of the rest is unknown. D and trimming were read from the DNA, whereas the V and J calls and clone size are those reported in that table. The sample includes about 46,000 clones, with approximately 88% observed a single time. Of the sample, about 13% is held by the ten largest clones.

Source material: peripheral blood. The rearrangement combines TRBV10-3 with TRBJ1-4; the D gene is possibly TRBD1, with 6 bases matching. The TCR was taken from a human donor with active COVID-19. The donor label of this sample is uncertain. The CDR3 has the sequence CATQQGLFEKLFF. The bases read TGTGCCACCCAACAGGGTCTATTTGAAAAACTGTTTTTT.